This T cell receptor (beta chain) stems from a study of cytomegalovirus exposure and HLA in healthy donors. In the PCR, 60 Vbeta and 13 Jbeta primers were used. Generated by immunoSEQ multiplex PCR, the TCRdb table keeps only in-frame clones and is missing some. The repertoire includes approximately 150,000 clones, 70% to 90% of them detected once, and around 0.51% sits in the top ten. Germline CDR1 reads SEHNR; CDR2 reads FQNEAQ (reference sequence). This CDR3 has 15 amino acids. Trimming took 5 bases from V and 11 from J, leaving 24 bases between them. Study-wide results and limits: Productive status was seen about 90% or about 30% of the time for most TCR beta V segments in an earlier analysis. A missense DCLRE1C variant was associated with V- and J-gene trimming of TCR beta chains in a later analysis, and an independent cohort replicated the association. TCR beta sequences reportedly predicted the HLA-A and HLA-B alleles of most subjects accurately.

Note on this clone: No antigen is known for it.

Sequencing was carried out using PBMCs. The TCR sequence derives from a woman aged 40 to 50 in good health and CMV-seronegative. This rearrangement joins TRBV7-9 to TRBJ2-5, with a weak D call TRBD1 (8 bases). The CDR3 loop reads CASSPSGTAGQEQYF. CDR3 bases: TGTGCCAGCAGCCCCAGTGGGACAGCGGGACAGGAGCAGTACTTC.